This TCR beta chain is drawn from a study of blood T cell repertoires in COVID-19. About the research overall: Sample material is recorded as cDNA or gDNA derived from T cells, B-cell-depleted T cells, or PBMCs.

The table came from immunoSEQ multiplex PCR; TCRdb's copy has only in-frame clones and leaves some out. The profile shows about 220,000 clones, around four fifths of them singletons. This CDR3 region has 14 residues. The ends were cut back, 5 bases at V and 7 bases at J, with 15 bases in the middle. In germline, CDR1 is LNHDA, CDR2 SQIVND (reference sequence). V gene TRBV19 combines with J gene TRBJ1-5; D not certain. Source material: peripheral blood. This TCR was sampled from a woman between 55 and 75 years old who had recovered from COVID-19. The CDR3 loop reads CASSGRAGGQPQHF. The CDR3, as DNA: TGTGCCAGTAGTGGAAGGGCAGGAGGCCAGCCCCAGCATTTT.